This is a list of T cell receptor beta chains from one sample in a study of tumor-infiltrating lymphocytes in primary liver carcinoma. Each CDR3 protein gets one entry after TCRdb re-called the multiplex PCR reads with MiXCR. The data contain approximately 73,000 distinct CDR3 sequences, over 60% of them singletons. The source material was liver tumor tissue from sampling region 4. The receptors were gathered from a man between 35 and 55 years old with primary liver carcinoma and hepatitis B virus infection. Both conserved end residues are part of each CDR3. The order of the fields is J gene, V gene, CDR3 length, D gene, clone size, CDR3 DNA, CDR3 protein. The D gene is left open where the match is weak. Only part of the rows carry a size: once, few, many, or a class if the clone is expanded.

TRBJ1-6 TRBV7-4 18 TRBD1 few TGTGCCAGCAGCTCCTCTAGGGGGCCCAGGGTTCGTAATTCACCCCTCCACTTT CASSSSRGPRVRNSPLHF
TRBJ2-3 TRBV7-9 15 TRBD2 many TGTGCCAGCAGCCACATAGCGGGACGTCCAGATACGCAGTATTTT CASSHIAGRPDTQYF
TRBJ1-6 TRBV11-2 16 - - TGTGCCAGCGGCCTCCGGGCAGGTTTACTTAATTCACCCCTCCACTTT CASGLRAGLLNSPLHF
TRBJ1-1 TRBV5-4 16 - - TGTGCCAGCAGCTTTGGGGCCGGGACATCGAATACTGAAGCTTTCTTT CASSFGAGTSNTEAFF
TRBJ2-3 TRBV29-1 13 - - TGTAGAGTTGAAGTCGGGCAGAGAGATACGCAGTATTTT CRVEVGQRDTQYF
TRBJ2-5 TRBV30 15 TRBD2 - TGTGCCTGGAGTTCCGGACTAGCGGCCCAAGAGACCCAGAACTTC CAWSSGLAAQETQNF
TRBJ2-1 TRBV4-2 18 - once TGTGCCAGCAGTCAAGAGGTTAGGGCCGGTTCTACCTACAATGAGCAGTTCTTC CASSQEVRAGSTYNEQFF
TRBJ2-5 TRBV11-2 18 TRBD2 medium-sized TGTGCCAGCAGCTTAGGACCGCCGGGACTAGCGGGAGGTGAGACCCAGTACTTC CASSLGPPGLAGGETQYF
TRBJ2-1 TRBV5-4 16 TRBD1 many TGTGCCAGCACTTCTCGGACAGGGGCTACCTACAATGAGCAGTTCTTC CASTSRTGATYNEQFF
TRBJ2-7 TRBV28 12 - - TGTACCAGCAGCCTGACGGGCGCCGAGCAGTACTTC CTSSLTGAEQYF
TRBJ2-1 TRBV11-2 15 - - TGTGCCAGCGGAGTCGACGGTACGGTCACCGATGAGCGGTTCTTC CASGVDGTVTDERFF
TRBJ2-5 TRBV28 13 TRBD1 many TGTGCCAGCAGATCTACAGGGGAAGAGACCCAGTACTTC CASRSTGEETQYF
TRBJ2-5 TRBV12-3/TRBV12-4 13 - - TGTGACAGCACCCGCCGGGAGAGAGAGACCCAGTACTTC CDSTRRERETQYF
TRBJ2-3 TRBV11-2 18 TRBD1 - TGTGCCAGCAGCTTATGTCTTTTCACAGGGGTCGCCACAGATATGCGGTATTTT CASSLCLFTGVATDMRYF
TRBJ2-7 TRBV6-6 16 - - TGTGCCAGCACTTACCTGGGGACAAGGCACTCCTACGAGCAGTACTTC CASTYLGTRHSYEQYF
TRBJ2-7 TRBV19 16 TRBD2 - TGTGCCAGTAGCCAGATGGGGTCTAGCGGGAGAAAGGAGCAGTACTTC CASSQMGSSGRKEQYF
TRBJ2-1 TRBV24-1 15 - many TGTGCCACCAGTGATTTGGGACAATTTGGGAATGAGCAGTTCTTC CATSDLGQFGNEQFF
TRBJ2-3 TRBV4-2 12 - - TGTGCCAGCATCGAGGAAGGAGATACGCAGTATTTT CASIEEGDTQYF
TRBJ2-2 TRBV7-8 16 - many TGTGCCAGCACACCCCTTTCTGGGAGCGGTCCCGGGGAGCTGTTTTTT CASTPLSGSGPGELFF
TRBJ1-1 TRBV29-1 15 - - TGCAGGGCCGCAGCGGGGGCCCAAATGAACACTGAAGCTTTCTTT CRAAAGAQMNTEAFF
TRBJ1-2 TRBV5-1 15 - many TGCGCCAGCAGCTTGAGGGAAGCAGGGGACTATGGCTACACCTTC CASSLREAGDYGYTF
TRBJ1-1 TRBV6-1 16 - once TGTGCCAGCAATGAATTGGGAGGAACAGGCAACACTGAAGCTTTCTTT CASNELGGTGNTEAFF
TRBJ1-1 TRBV6-5 14 - - TGTGCCACCTGCCTGAACCGAGGGAGCACTGAAGCTTTCTTT CATCLNRGSTEAFF
TRBJ2-2 TRBV4-1 16 TRBD2 many TGCGCCAGCAGCCCCCAACCGGGACTAGCGGGAAGGGAGCTGTTTTTT CASSPQPGLAGRELFF
TRBJ2-1 TRBV7-3 16 - - TGTGCCAGCAGCCTCCTACTGCCGACCGAAGGTTATGAGCAATTCTTC CASSLLLPTEGYEQFF
TRBJ2-5 TRBV5-1 16 TRBD2 - TGCGCCAGCAGTCCCCTAGCGGGAGGATCACAAGAGGCCCAGTACTTC CASSPLAGGSQEAQYF
TRBJ2-7 TRBV5-1 14 - - TGTGCCAGCAGCTTGGTGGCGGGACATGACGAGCAGTACTTC CASSLVAGHDEQYF
TRBJ2-3 TRBV10-1 13 - - TGTGCCAGTGCCCGGGACTCCACAGATACGCACTATTTT CASARDSTDTHYF
TRBJ1-1 TRBV5-6 15 - once TGTGCCAACAGCGGAGGGGACGGAATTAACATTGAAGCTTTCTTT CANSGGDGINIEAFF
TRBJ2-3 TRBV11-2 15 TRBD1 - TGTGCGAGCAGCGAACGGGACAGGTACACAGATACGCAGTACTTT CASSERDRYTDTQYF
TRBJ2-1 TRBV11-2 16 - - TGTGCCAGCGGCTCGCGCTTCAGCAGGAGGATCTATGAGCAGTTCTTC CASGSRFSRRIYEQFF